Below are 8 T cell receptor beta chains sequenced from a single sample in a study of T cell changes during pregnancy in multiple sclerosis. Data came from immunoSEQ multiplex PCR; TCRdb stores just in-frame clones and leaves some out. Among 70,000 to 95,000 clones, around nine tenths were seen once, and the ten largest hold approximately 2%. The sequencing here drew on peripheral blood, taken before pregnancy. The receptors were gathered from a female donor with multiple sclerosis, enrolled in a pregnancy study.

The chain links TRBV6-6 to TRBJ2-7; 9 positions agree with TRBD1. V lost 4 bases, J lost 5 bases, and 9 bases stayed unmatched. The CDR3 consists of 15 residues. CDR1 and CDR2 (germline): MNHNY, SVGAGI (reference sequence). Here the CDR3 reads CASSFTGGRGDEQYF. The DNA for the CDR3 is TGTGCCAGCAGTTTTACAGGGGGCCGGGGTGACGAGCAGTACTTC.

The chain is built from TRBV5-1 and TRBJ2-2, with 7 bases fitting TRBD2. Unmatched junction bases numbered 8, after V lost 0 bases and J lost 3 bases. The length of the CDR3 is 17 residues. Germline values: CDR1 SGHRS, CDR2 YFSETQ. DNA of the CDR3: TGCGCCAGCAGCTTGGATCCAGCGGGGTTTCACACCGGGGAGCTGTTTTTT. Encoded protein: CASSLDPAGFHTGELFF. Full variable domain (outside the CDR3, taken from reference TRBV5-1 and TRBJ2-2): KAGVTQTPRYLIKTRGQQVTLSCSPISGHRSVSWYQQTPGQGLQFLFEYFSETQRNKGNFPGRFSGRQFSNSRSEMNVSTLELGDSALYLCASSLDPAGFHTGELFFGEGSRLTVL.

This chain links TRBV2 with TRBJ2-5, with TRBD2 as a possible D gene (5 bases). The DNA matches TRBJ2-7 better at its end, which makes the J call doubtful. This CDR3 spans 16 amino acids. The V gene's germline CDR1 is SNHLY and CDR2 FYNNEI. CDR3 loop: CASSVPRTSSSYEQYF. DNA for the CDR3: TGTGCCAGCAGCGTCCCGCGGACTTCTTCCTCCTACGAGCAGTACTTC.

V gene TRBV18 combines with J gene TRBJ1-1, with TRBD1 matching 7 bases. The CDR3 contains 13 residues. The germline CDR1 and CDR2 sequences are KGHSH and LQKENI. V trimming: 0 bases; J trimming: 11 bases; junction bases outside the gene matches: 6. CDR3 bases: TGTGCCAGCTCACCACCTTCGACAGGGAATGCTTTCTTT. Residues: CASSPPSTGNAFF.

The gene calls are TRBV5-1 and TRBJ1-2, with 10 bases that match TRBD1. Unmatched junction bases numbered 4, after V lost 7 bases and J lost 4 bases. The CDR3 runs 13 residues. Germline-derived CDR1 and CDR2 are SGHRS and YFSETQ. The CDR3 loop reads CASGTGVIYGYTF. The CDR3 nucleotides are TGCGCCAGCGGGACAGGGGTGATCTATGGCTACACCTTC.

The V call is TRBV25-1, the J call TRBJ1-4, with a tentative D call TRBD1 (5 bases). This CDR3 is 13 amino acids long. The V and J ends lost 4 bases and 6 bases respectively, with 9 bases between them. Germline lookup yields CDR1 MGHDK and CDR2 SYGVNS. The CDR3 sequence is CASSVDTYEKLFF. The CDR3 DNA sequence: TGTGCCAGCAGTGTGGACACCTATGAAAAACTGTTTTTT.

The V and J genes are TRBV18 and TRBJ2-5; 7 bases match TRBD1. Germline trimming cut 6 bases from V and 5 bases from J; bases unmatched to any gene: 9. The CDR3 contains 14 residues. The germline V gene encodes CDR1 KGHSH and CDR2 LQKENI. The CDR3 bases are TGTGCCAGCTCCCCTACAGGGGTCTGGGAGACCCAGTACTTC. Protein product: CASSPTGVWETQYF.

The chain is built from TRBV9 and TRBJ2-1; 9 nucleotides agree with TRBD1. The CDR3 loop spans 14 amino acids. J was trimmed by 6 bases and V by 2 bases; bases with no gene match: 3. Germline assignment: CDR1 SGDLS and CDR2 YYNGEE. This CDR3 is CASSVLDRGNEQFF. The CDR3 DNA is TGTGCCAGCAGCGTGCTGGACAGGGGCAATGAGCAGTTCTTC.